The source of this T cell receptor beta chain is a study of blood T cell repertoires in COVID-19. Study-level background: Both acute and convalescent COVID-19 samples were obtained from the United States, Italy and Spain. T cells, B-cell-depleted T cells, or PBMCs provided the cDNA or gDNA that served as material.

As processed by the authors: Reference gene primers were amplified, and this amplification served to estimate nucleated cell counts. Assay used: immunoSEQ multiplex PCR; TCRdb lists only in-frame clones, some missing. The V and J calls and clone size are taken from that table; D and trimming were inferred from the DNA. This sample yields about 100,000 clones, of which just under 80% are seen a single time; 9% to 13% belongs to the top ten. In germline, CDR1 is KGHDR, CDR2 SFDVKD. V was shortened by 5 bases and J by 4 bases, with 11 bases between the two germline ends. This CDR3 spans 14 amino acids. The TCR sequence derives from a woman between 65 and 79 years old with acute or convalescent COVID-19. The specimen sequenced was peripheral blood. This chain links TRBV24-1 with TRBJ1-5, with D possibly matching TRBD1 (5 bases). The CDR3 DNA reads TGTGCCACCAGTGCGGCAGGGAATAATCAGCCCCAGCATTTT. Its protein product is CATSAAGNNQPQHF.